The 19 T cell receptor beta chains below all came from one sample that was sequenced in a study of control samples from healthy donors and cancer patients. Only in-frame clones appear in the TCRdb table, and some are missing; sequencing was by immunoSEQ multiplex PCR. The data hold about 120,000 clones, with approximately 88% observed a single time. The sample was blood. The receptors here all came from a man in his forties or fifties in good health.

Only one count was recorded for this clone. The V call is TRBV30, the J call TRBJ1-6; 8 bases map to TRBD1. The germline CDR1 and CDR2 sequences are GTSNPN and SVGIG (reference sequence). V was clipped by 4 bases and J by 7 bases; unmatched bases: 9. The CDR3 contains 15 residues. The CDR3 protein is CAWIRLDRENSPLHF. The CDR3 nucleotides read TGTGCCTGGATTCGATTGGACAGGGAAAATTCACCCCTCCACTTT.

The chain uses TRBV10-3 and TRBJ2-3; D gene unclear. From germline, CDR1 is ENHRY and CDR2 SYGVKD. The V end lost 2 bases, the J end lost 4 bases, and 10 bases lay between the germline ends. The CDR3 length is 14 residues. The DNA for the CDR3 is TGTGCCATCAGTGAGCGCATTGGCCCAGATACGCAGTATTTT. It encodes CAISERIGPDTQYF.

The chain uses TRBV3-1 (or the pseudogene TRBV3-2) and TRBJ2-7; 12 bases map to TRBD2. CDR1 is LGHDT, CDR2 YNNKEL, per germline (reference sequence). The CDR3 runs to 15 residues. Unmatched junction bases numbered 2, after V lost 2 bases and J lost 3 bases. CDR3 region: CASSQTSGGHYEQYF. CDR3 DNA sequence: TGTGCCAGCAGCCAAACTAGCGGGGGGCACTACGAGCAGTACTTC.

The chain carries TRBV4-3 and TRBJ1-2; possible D gene TRBD1, 6 bases. Trimming left V 4 bases short and J 4 bases short, with 13 bases between. Germline V gene data show CDR1 as LGHNA and CDR2 as YSLEER. There are 14 residues in the CDR3. Here the CDR3 DNA reads TGCGCCAGCAGCCCCTACAGGGACGGCTATGGCTACACCTTC. This codes for CASSPYRDGYGYTF.

This clone was recorded only once. This sequence joins TRBV27 and TRBJ1-4; weak D call: TRBD1 (6 bases). The CDR3 has 15 amino acids. Between the trimmed V and J ends, which lost 5 bases and 4 bases, there was a span of 14 bases. Germline loops: CDR1 MNHEY, CDR2 SMNVEV (reference sequence). CDR3 DNA: TGTGCCAGCAGTCCATGGACAGCTGATAATGAAAAACTGTTTTTT. Its translation is CASSPWTADNEKLFF. Full variable domain (missing parts from reference TRBV27 and TRBJ1-4): EAQVTQNPRYLITVTGKKLTVTCSQNMNHEYMSWYRQDPGLGLRQIYYSMNVEVTDKGDVPEGYKVSRKEKRNFPLILESPSPNQTSLYFCASSPWTADNEKLFFGSGTQLSVL.

The chain couples TRBV14 to TRBJ2-5; D unclear. Trimming cost V 4 bases and J 2 bases, with 5 bases left between them. The CDR3 contains 12 residues. Germline-derived CDR1 and CDR2 are SGHDN and FVKESK. The CDR3 DNA sequence: TGTGCCAGCAGCCTGATGCAAGAGACCCAGTACTTC. This gives the protein CASSLMQETQYF.

This clone was seen only once. The chain has TRBV6-5 and TRBJ1-5; the match to TRBD1 covers 7 bases. Germline assignment: CDR1 MNHEY and CDR2 SVGAGI. The CDR3 runs to 13 residues. The ends lost 7 bases at V and 3 bases at J; junction bases unmatched: 3. The CDR3: CASTTGSNQPQHF. The CDR3 DNA is TGTGCCAGCACGACAGGGTCCAATCAGCCCCAGCATTTT.

The V and J genes are TRBV5-1 and TRBJ2-1, with TRBD2 matching 10 bases. The CDR3 totals 17 residues. The ends lost 1 base at V and 2 bases at J; junction bases unmatched: 6. In germline, CDR1 is SGHRS, CDR2 YFSETQ. CDR3 residues: CASSLYSGGGTYNEQFF. In nucleotides, the CDR3 is TGCGCCAGCAGCTTGTACAGCGGGGGGGGAACCTACAATGAGCAGTTCTTC.

J is TRBJ1-1 and V is TRBV2; D perhaps matches TRBD1 (6 bases). Germline loops: CDR1 SNHLY, CDR2 FYNNEI. V dropped 4 bases and J dropped 1 base, with 13 bases sitting between them. This CDR3 spans 15 amino acids. The CDR3 here is CASSVGAAANTEAFF. CDR3 nucleotides: TGTGCCAGCAGTGTGGGGGCCGCCGCGAACACTGAAGCTTTCTTT.

The chain employs TRBV19 and TRBJ1-1; tentatively, D is TRBD1 (6 bases). The V end lost 3 bases, the J end lost 5 bases, and 13 bases lay between the germline ends. The CDR3 is made up of 14 amino acids. The V gene's germline CDR1 is LNHDA and CDR2 SQIVND (reference sequence). The DNA of the CDR3 is TGTGCCAGTAGTATCGGGGGCCCAAGAACTGAAGCTTTCTTT. Its translation: CASSIGGPRTEAFF.

The genes are TRBV6-2 or TRBV6-3 and TRBJ1-2; D remains unclear. The V end lost 6 bases, the J end lost 5 bases, and 19 bases lay between the germline ends. CDR3 length: 15 residues. The V gene's germline CDR1 is MNHEY and CDR2 SVGEGT. The DNA of the CDR3 is TGTGCCAGCAGCCCCCCCGGACGGGAACTTTATGGCTACACCTTC. Translating it yields CASSPPGRELYGYTF.

This CDR3 reads CASSPDQGAAYEQYF. The CDR3 DNA sequence: TGCGCCAGCAGCCCAGATCAGGGGGCAGCATACGAGCAGTACTTC. This chain uses TRBV4-1 with TRBJ2-7, with TRBD1 matching over 8 bases. V trimming: 4 bases; J trimming: 4 bases; junction bases outside the gene matches: 9. The CDR3 runs 15 residues. Germline V lookup: CDR1 MGHRA, CDR2 YSYEKL.

V usage is TRBV7-2 and J usage is TRBJ1-3; D gene ambiguous. Germline CDR1 and CDR2: SGHTA and FQGNSA. The CDR3 has 15 residues. V was cut by 2 bases and J by 0 bases, with 8 bases left in between. The CDR3 reads CASSLRWTSGNTIYF. In DNA form, the CDR3 reads TGTGCCAGCAGCTTACGCTGGACCTCTGGAAACACCATATATTTT.

The sample holds one count of this clone. The chain has TRBV7-8 and TRBJ1-3, with a tentative D call TRBD1 (5 bases). Germline CDR1 and CDR2: SGHVS and FQNEAQ. Trimming removed 0 bases at V and 0 bases at J, with 12 bases between. The CDR3 loop spans 17 amino acids. The CDR3 reads CASSLAGAGGSGNTIYF. The CDR3 nucleotides are TGTGCCAGCAGCTTAGCGGGTGCGGGGGGCTCTGGAAACACCATATATTTT.

The gene calls are TRBV19 and TRBJ1-1; the D is unclear. Germline loops: CDR1 LNHDA, CDR2 SQIVND (reference sequence). This CDR3 has 16 amino acids. The V end was cut by 3 bases, the J end by 1 base, with 15 bases between. CDR3 DNA sequence: TGTGCCAGTAGTATTGTCGCTGGCCGGGGGAACACTGAAGCTTTCTTT. Encoded protein: CASSIVAGRGNTEAFF.

The CDR3 DNA is TGCGCCAGCAGCTCCCTAGGGGGCAACACTGAAGCTTTCTTT. Amino acid sequence: CASSSLGGNTEAFF. V and J are TRBV5-1 and TRBJ1-1, with 7 bases fitting TRBD1. CDR3 size: 14 residues. The germline V gene has CDR1 SGHRS and CDR2 YFSETQ. Trimming cost V 3 bases and J 2 bases; bases outside gene matches: 4. Using reference TRBV5-1 and TRBJ1-1 for the parts outside the CDR3, the full variable domain is KAGVTQTPRYLIKTRGQQVTLSCSPISGHRSVSWYQQTPGQGLQFLFEYFSETQRNKGNFPGRFSGRQFSNSRSEMNVSTLELGDSALYLCASSSLGGNTEAFFGQGTRLTVV.

The chain combines TRBV7-8 with TRBJ2-2; D call uncertain. The CDR3 loop spans 17 amino acids. Trimming shortened V by 0 bases and J by 0 bases, and 11 bases separated the two germline ends. Germline CDR1 SGHVS, CDR2 FQNEAQ. The CDR3 spells CASSLATRTANTGELFF. The CDR3 nucleotides are TGTGCCAGCAGCTTAGCGACCCGGACGGCGAACACCGGGGAGCTGTTTTTT.

The chain is built from TRBV30 and TRBJ1-5; TRBD1 agrees at 8 bases. There are 15 residues in the CDR3. Germline V lookup: CDR1 GTSNPN, CDR2 SVGIG (reference sequence). Unmatched junction bases numbered 6, after V lost 0 bases and J lost 5 bases. The CDR3 nucleotides read TGTGCCTGGAGTGTACAGGGGGGGGTATATCAGCCCCAGCATTTT. Protein sequence: CAWSVQGGVYQPQHF.

The V gene is TRBV30, the J gene TRBJ2-7; 7 bases are shared with TRBD1. Losses at the gene ends were 2 bases for V and 5 bases for J; bases not matched to a gene: 9. There are 14 residues in the CDR3. Germline-derived CDR1 and CDR2 are GTSNPN and SVGIG (reference sequence). The CDR3 sequence: CAWSRGQFTDEQYF. CDR3 nucleotide sequence: TGTGCCTGGAGTCGGGGACAGTTCACGGACGAGCAGTACTTC.